This T cell receptor beta chain was identified during a study of graft-versus-host responses after intestinal transplantation. To note about this clone: Its cognate antigen is unknown.

The CDR3 covers 14 residues. Trimming left V 1 base short and J 5 bases short, with 11 bases between. Per germline, CDR1 SNHLY and CDR2 FYNNEI. Libraries were prepared by immunoSEQ multiplex PCR; TCRdb keeps only in-frame clonotypes and omits some of them. The profile shows under 150,000 clones, 90% to 95% of them singletons. This chain links TRBV2 with TRBJ2-5; D is unresolved. The TCR comes from a human donor who received an intestinal transplant. The specimen was unstimulated CD8+ T cells sorted from spleen or lymph node cells, collected before intestinal transplant. The CDR3 DNA follows: TGTGCCAGCAGTGAAGGTGGGAATGGGGAGACCCAGTACTTC. It codes for CASSEGGNGETQYF.